This TCR beta chain was found in a study of molecular identifiers for immune sequencing clone quantification. Trimming removed 3 bases at V and 7 bases at J, with 7 bases between. This CDR3 is built from 12 residues. CDR1 and CDR2 (germline): MDHEN, SYDVKM. Using a CD8+CD4-CCR7+CD45RA+ phenotype, naive CD8 T cells were sorted. Generation of bulk TCR libraries relied on previously described methods and listed TCR primers. TCRdb redid the calling of the PCR reads with MiXCR, one entry per CDR3 protein. The data show approximately 590,000 distinct CDR3 sequences, approximately 24% seen once. The sample taken for sequencing was naive CD8+ T cells from blood, with Jurkat cell RNA spiked in. As to subset: FACS-sorted CD8+CD4-CCR7+CD45RA+ naive T cells. The receptor was isolated from a human donor in good health. Some libraries in this study had Jurkat cell RNA spiked in. V usage is TRBV28 and J usage is TRBJ2-1; no firm D call. The CDR3 region has the DNA TGTGCCAGCAGTTTGTTTGGGAATGAGCAGTTCTTC. Its translation is CASSLFGNEQFF.